Following are 9 T cell receptor beta chains from one sample sequenced in a study of blood T cells in healthy people across ages. It was with a sample-barcoded 5' primer and a J-beta primer mix that a second PCR of about 6 to 12 cycles was run. A single record per CDR3 protein comes from TCRdb applying MiXCR to the 5' RACE reads. In the table there are around 900,000 distinct CDR3 sequences, 45% to 60% of which are singletons. Sequencing was done on a sample of blood. The source is a woman aged 60-75 years in good health.

V gene TRBV4-1 combines with J gene TRBJ2-7, with 7 bases aligning to TRBD1. The CDR3 is 14 amino acids. The junction had 9 bases not matched to a gene; V was cut back by 3 bases and J by 7 bases. Germline values: CDR1 MGHRA, CDR2 YSYEKL. The CDR3 DNA sequence: TGCGCCAGCAGCCAGGGCGGACAGGTTCCAGAGCAGTACTTC. Its translation is CASSQGGQVPEQYF.

This clonotype was detected a few times. This chain links TRBV29-1 with TRBJ2-7; tentatively, D is TRBD2 (5 bases). The CDR3 is 14 residues long. Per the germline V gene, CDR1 is SQVTM and CDR2 is ANQGSEA. The germline V and J ends were trimmed by 7 bases and 2 bases, with 18 bases remaining between them. DNA for the CDR3: TGCAGCGCAGGCGCGGGTCACCGACCCTACGAGCAGTACTTC. Amino acid sequence: CSAGAGHRPYEQYF.

This clonotype was counted only a few times. The rearrangement links TRBV10-3 to TRBJ2-5; D call uncertain. V shed 6 bases and J shed 0 bases, with 17 bases lying between them. In germline, CDR1 is ENHRY, CDR2 SYGVKD. This CDR3 has 16 residues. The CDR3 loop reads CAISARGSWYQETQYF. CDR3 nucleotide sequence: TGTGCCATCAGCGCGCGAGGCTCATGGTACCAAGAGACCCAGTACTTC.

The chain carries TRBV7-9 and TRBJ2-7, with TRBD1 matching over 8 bases. The closer fit of TRBJ2-5 to the DNA end suggests the J call may be wrong. Germline CDR1 is SEHNR and CDR2 is FQNEAQ (reference sequence). This CDR3 region has 16 residues. The CDR3 coding sequence is TGTGCCAGCAGCAAACAGACAGGGGAACTGCTGGAGACCCAGTACTTC. Translating gives CASSKQTGELLETQYF.

The chain combines TRBV28 with TRBJ2-5, with 8 positions matching TRBD1. The J call may be incorrect, as the DNA end agrees better with TRBJ2-7. The CDR3 contains 14 residues. Germline V CDR1 and CDR2: MDHEN, SYDVKM. CDR3 sequence (DNA): TGTGCCAGCAGTTCACAGGGGGGATTTTACGAGCAGTACTTC. Encoded protein: CASSSQGGFYEQYF.

This rearrangement joins TRBV15 to TRBJ1-4; no clear D gene. The CDR3 loop spans 14 amino acids. Trimming pared 1 base from V and 8 bases from J, leaving 11 bases between. Germline lookup yields CDR1 LNHNV and CDR2 YYDKDF (reference sequence). In DNA, the CDR3 is TGTGCCACCAGCAGAGCGGCGGCTTTGGAAAAACTGTTTTTT. This gives the protein CATSRAAALEKLFF. Looking up the rest from reference TRBV15 and TRBJ1-4 gives the full variable domain: DAMVIQNPRYQVTQFGKPVTLSCSQTLNHNVMYWYQQKSSQAPKLLFHYYDKDFNNEADTPDNFQSRRPNTSFCFLDIRSPGLGDTAMYLCATSRAAALEKLFFGSGTQLSVL.

This clonotype has only a few counts. This rearrangement joins TRBV20-1 to TRBJ2-7; 9 bases line up with TRBD1. CDR3 length: 15 residues. Germline lookup yields CDR1 DFQATT and CDR2 SNEGSKA (reference sequence). J gave up 3 bases and V 0 bases, and 6 bases lay outside the gene matches. CDR3 amino acids: CSARDRGQGNYEQYF. The CDR3 nucleotides are TGCAGTGCTAGAGATCGGGGACAGGGCAACTACGAGCAGTACTTC.

The chain combines TRBV3-1 with TRBJ2-5; no reliable D call. CDR1 LGHDT and CDR2 YNNKEL come from the germline V gene (reference sequence). Trimming cost V 2 bases and J 4 bases, with 8 bases left between them. The CDR3 is 13 residues long. CDR3 in DNA: TGTGCCAGCAGCCAAAGGGCGAGAGAGACCCAGTACTTC. Its protein is CASSQRARETQYF.

The gene calls are TRBV6-5 and TRBJ1-5; the D is unclear. The V gene lost 4 bases and the J gene lost 3 bases, with 13 bases spanning the gap. This CDR3 spans 15 amino acids. The germline gives CDR1 MNHEY, CDR2 SVGAGI. The CDR3, as DNA: TGTGCCAGCAGTTGCTCCCGGCAGAACAATCAGCCCCAGCATTTT. Residues: CASSCSRQNNQPQHF.